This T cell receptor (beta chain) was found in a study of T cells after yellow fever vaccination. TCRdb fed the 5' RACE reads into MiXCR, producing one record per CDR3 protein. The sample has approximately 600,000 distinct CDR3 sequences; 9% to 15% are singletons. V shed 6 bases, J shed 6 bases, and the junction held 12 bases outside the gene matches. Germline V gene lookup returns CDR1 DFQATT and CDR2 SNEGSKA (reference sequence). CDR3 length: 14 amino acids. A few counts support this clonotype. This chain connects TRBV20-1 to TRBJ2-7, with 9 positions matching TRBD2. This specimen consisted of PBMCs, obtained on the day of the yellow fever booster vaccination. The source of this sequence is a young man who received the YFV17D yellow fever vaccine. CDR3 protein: CSAVAGVGGSEQYF. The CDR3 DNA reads TGCAGTGCGGTAGCGGGAGTGGGGGGCAGCGAGCAGTACTTC.